This T cell receptor beta chain was obtained from a study of molecular identifiers for immune sequencing clone quantification. Whole-study findings and limits: Jurkat TCR RNA spiked in from one cell (amid more than 850,000 naive cells) was reportedly detectable. Because of identical TCR molecules sharing a barcode, sizes of highly expanded clones could be underestimated.

A single record per CDR3 protein comes from TCRdb applying MiXCR to the PCR reads. This table has approximately 500,000 distinct CDR3 sequences, less than 30% appearing once. Note on this clonotype: The antigen remains unidentified.

This CDR3 spans 15 amino acids. Trimming at V came to 1 base and at J to 6 bases, leaving 4 bases not matched to a gene. CDR1 and CDR2 (germline): KGHSH, LQKENI. The source of this sequence is a human donor in good health. Some libraries in this study had Jurkat cell RNA spiked in. The chain recombines TRBV18 with TRBJ1-4; 8 bases are a match to TRBD1. The specimen was naive CD8+ T cells from blood, with Jurkat cell RNA spiked in. The sample's subset: FACS-sorted CD8+CD4-CCR7+CD45RA+ naive T cells. Here the CDR3 DNA reads TGTGCCAGCTCACCACGGGACAGGACGGATGAAAAACTGTTTTTT. It specifies CASSPRDRTDEKLFF.